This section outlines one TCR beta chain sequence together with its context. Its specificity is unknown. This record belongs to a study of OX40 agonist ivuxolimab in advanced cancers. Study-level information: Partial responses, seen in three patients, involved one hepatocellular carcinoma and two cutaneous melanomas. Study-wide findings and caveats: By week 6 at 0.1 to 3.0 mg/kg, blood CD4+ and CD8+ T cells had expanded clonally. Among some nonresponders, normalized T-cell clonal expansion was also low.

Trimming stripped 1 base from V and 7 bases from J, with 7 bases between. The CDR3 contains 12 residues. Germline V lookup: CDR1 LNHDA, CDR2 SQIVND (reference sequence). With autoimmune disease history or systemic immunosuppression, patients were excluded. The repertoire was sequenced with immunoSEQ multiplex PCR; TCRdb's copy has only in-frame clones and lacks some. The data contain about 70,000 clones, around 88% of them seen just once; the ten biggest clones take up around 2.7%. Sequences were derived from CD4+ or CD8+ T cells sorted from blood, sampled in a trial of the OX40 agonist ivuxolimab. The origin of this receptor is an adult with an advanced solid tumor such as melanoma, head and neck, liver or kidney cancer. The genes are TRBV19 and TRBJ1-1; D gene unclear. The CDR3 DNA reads TGTGCCAGTAGTATAGTCGCCAGTGAAGCTTTCTTT. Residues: CASSIVASEAFF.